This TCR beta chain comes out of a study of shared clonotypes between healthy human individuals. Deep level was the assay's run setting. Clones were sequenced by immunoSEQ multiplex PCR, and TCRdb holds only the in-frame ones, with some missing. The data show 2 million to 2.5 million clones, 95% seen once. Splitting the CD4+ cells yielded a CD45RA+ naive subset and a CD45RA-negative memory subset. This TCR derives from a man between 18 and 35 years old in good health. Sequenced: naive CD4+ T cells sorted from blood. Subset given: CD45RA+ positively selected.

CDR3 DNA: TGCGCCAGCTCCTCCGGGACTAGCGGCACAGATACGCAGTATTTT. This sequence encodes CASSSGTSGTDTQYF. The chain is built from TRBV10-1 and TRBJ2-3; 10 bases match TRBD2. CDR1 WNHNN and CDR2 SYGVQD come from the germline V gene (reference sequence). The junction had 6 bases not matched to a gene; V was cut back by 8 bases and J by 1 base. This CDR3 contains 15 residues.